Listed here are 26 T cell receptor beta chains from one sample, sequenced in a study of OX40 agonist ivuxolimab in advanced cancers. Repertoires were generated with immunoSEQ multiplex PCR, while TCRdb's copy carries only in-frame clones and drops some. The data hold more than 90,000 clones, with roughly four fifths observed a single time. Sequenced here: CD4+ or CD8+ T cells sorted from blood, sampled in a trial of the OX40 agonist ivuxolimab. Every receptor here comes from an adult with an advanced solid tumor such as melanoma, head and neck, liver or kidney cancer.

This clone was recorded once. The chain is built from TRBV27 and TRBJ2-2; D is possibly TRBD2 (7 bases). The CDR3 covers 13 residues. Germline lookup yields CDR1 MNHEY and CDR2 SMNVEV (reference sequence). Trimming took 8 bases from V and 5 from J, leaving 12 bases between them. CDR3 DNA sequence: TGTGCCAGCGGGGGGGCCGGGACCGGGGAGCTGTTTTTT. It translates to CASGGAGTGELFF.

The count of this clone is one. This chain uses TRBV7-6 with TRBJ2-5; 7 positions match TRBD1. The germline gives CDR1 SGHVS, CDR2 FNYEAQ. This CDR3 region has 14 residues. J lost 5 bases, V lost 0 bases, and 3 bases had no gene match. In DNA form, the CDR3 reads TGTGCCAGCAGCTTAGCGGGACAGAGGGAGACCCAGTACTTC. This gives the protein CASSLAGQRETQYF.

The V gene is TRBV6-6, the J gene TRBJ1-3; 7 bases match TRBD1. The CDR3 has 15 residues. V was pared by 8 bases and J by 1 base, with 8 bases of the junction left unmatched. Germline loops: CDR1 MNHNY, CDR2 SVGAGI (reference sequence). The CDR3 loop is CASLRGGVSGNTIYF. CDR3 DNA sequence: TGTGCCAGCCTCAGGGGGGGGGTGTCTGGAAACACCATATATTTT.

This rearrangement joins TRBV30 to TRBJ2-2, with 11 bases lining up with TRBD2. Germline V gene data show CDR1 as GTSNPN and CDR2 as SVGIG (reference sequence). This CDR3 is built from 16 residues. V lost 2 bases and J lost 3; bases outside the gene matches: 5. This chain's CDR3 is CAWSRELAGDTGELFF. CDR3 coding DNA: TGTGCCTGGAGTAGAGAACTAGCGGGAGACACCGGGGAGCTGTTTTTT.

The chain has TRBV7-2 and TRBJ1-5; no firm D call. This CDR3 has 15 amino acids. Germline CDR1 reads SGHTA; CDR2 reads FQGNSA. Trimming stripped 6 bases from V and 2 bases from J, with 14 bases between. CDR3 coding DNA: TGTGCCAGCAGACCGCAGGTTCTGGGCAATCAGCCCCAGCATTTT. Its translation: CASRPQVLGNQPQHF. Combining the CDR3 with reference TRBV7-2 and TRBJ1-5 gives the whole variable domain GAGVSQSPSNKVTEKGKDVELRCDPISGHTALYWYRQSLGQGLEFLIYFQGNSAPDKSGLPSDRFSAERTGGSVSTLTIQRTQQEDSAVYLCASRPQVLGNQPQHFGDGTRLSIL.

The gene calls are TRBV28 and TRBJ1-2; 7 positions agree with TRBD1. The V gene's germline CDR1 is MDHEN and CDR2 SYDVKM. With 5 bases clipped from V and 4 bases from J, the junction kept 4 bases outside the gene matches. This CDR3 spans 13 amino acids. CDR3 bases: TGTGCCAGCAGTCCAGACAGGGTCTATGGCTACACCTTC. This encodes CASSPDRVYGYTF.

The V gene is TRBV27, the J gene TRBJ1-1; 7 positions agree with TRBD1. This CDR3 contains 13 residues. V lost 5 bases and J lost 1; bases outside the gene matches: 1. Germline CDR1 MNHEY, CDR2 SMNVEV (reference sequence). CDR3 loop: CASSGTANTEAFF. Here the CDR3 DNA reads TGTGCCAGCAGTGGGACAGCGAACACTGAAGCTTTCTTT.

This sequence joins TRBV6-4 and TRBJ1-1; D is unresolved. V lost 6 bases and J lost 5, with 16 bases in between. Germline V gene sequence: CDR1 MRHNA, CDR2 SNTAGT. The CDR3 covers 14 residues. The CDR3 nucleotides are TGTGCCAGCAGAGCCGGACGGCTCGGGACTGAAGCTTTCTTT. The encoded protein is CASRAGRLGTEAFF.

The rearrangement joins TRBV19 to TRBJ2-3, with 9 bases that match TRBD1. CDR3 length equals 15 residues. With V trimmed by 6 bases and J by 2 bases, 6 bases remained unmatched. Germline CDR1 LNHDA, CDR2 SQIVND (reference sequence). The CDR3 nucleotides are TGTGCCAGTAGAATACAGGGGGCCGACACAGATACGCAGTATTTT. Its translation: CASRIQGADTDTQYF.

As concerns this clone: One junction end disagrees with the germline gene, perhaps due to a read error. The chain combines TRBV28 with TRBJ1-2; 8 nucleotides match TRBD1. Per the germline V gene, CDR1 is MDHEN and CDR2 is SYDVKM. The CDR3 covers 11 residues. In nucleotides, the CDR3 is TGTGCCAGCCTATCCCCCAGGGGGCAGAGCTTC. Amino acids: CASLSPRGQSF.

The chain recombines TRBV5-4 with TRBJ1-4; D ambiguous. The CDR3 consists of 15 residues. Germline V gene data show CDR1 as SGHNT and CDR2 as YYREEE (reference sequence). Trimming took 0 bases from V and 0 from J, leaving 6 bases between them. This CDR3 reads CASSLGGATNEKLFF. CDR3 sequence (DNA): TGTGCCAGCAGCTTGGGGGGAGCAACTAATGAAAAACTGTTTTTT.

The chain carries TRBV6-1 and TRBJ2-7; D perhaps matches TRBD2 (7 bases). Germline CDR1 reads MNHNS; CDR2 reads SASEGT. This CDR3 comprises 14 residues. Trimming took off 3 bases at V and 3 bases at J, with 12 bases between the two ends. CDR3 sequence (DNA): TGTGCCAGCAGTGAGTGGGGGGGGCTCTACGAGCAGTACTTC. Translating it yields CASSEWGGLYEQYF.

The gene calls are TRBV7-2 and TRBJ2-7; a weak D match, TRBD1 (6 bases). The length of the CDR3 is 15 residues. Trimming stripped 2 bases from V and 0 bases from J, with 11 bases between. Germline V gene data show CDR1 as SGHTA and CDR2 as FQGNSA. CDR3 nucleotide sequence: TGTGCCAGCAGCTTACTCGGACAGACCTCCTACGAGCAGTACTTC. Translation gives CASSLLGQTSYEQYF.

The J gene is TRBJ2-7, the V gene TRBV11-2; TRBD1 matches 7 bases. The CDR3 has 15 residues. CDR1 is SGHAT, CDR2 FQNNGV, per germline. After removal of 5 bases from V and 4 bases from J, the junction contained 11 bases not matched to a gene. CDR3 bases: TGTGCCAGCAGCCGCACAGGGGACACCCAGTACGAGCAGTACTTC. Translation: CASSRTGDTQYEQYF.

This clone was seen a few times. The chain links TRBV28 to TRBJ2-2; 8 nucleotides agree with TRBD1. The germline gives CDR1 MDHEN, CDR2 SYDVKM. CDR3 size: 17 residues. Trimming removed 5 bases from V and 8 bases from J; junction bases left unmatched: 16. The CDR3 spells CASSNEDRGPISGELFF. CDR3 bases: TGTGCCAGCAGTAACGAAGACAGGGGTCCTATTTCGGGGGAGCTGTTTTTT.

This chain connects TRBV28 to TRBJ2-7; D may be TRBD2 (5 bases). V lost 6 bases and J 4 bases, leaving 16 bases between the germline ends. CDR3 length: 14 residues. Germline V gives CDR1 MDHEN, CDR2 SYDVKM. The CDR3 sequence: CASRRSPREYEQYF. The CDR3 coding sequence is TGTGCCAGCAGACGATCTCCCCGGGAATACGAGCAGTACTTC.

The chain carries TRBV9 and TRBJ2-1, with 9 bases identical to TRBD2. Trimming removed 0 bases from V and 5 bases from J; junction bases left unmatched: 6. CDR3 size: 16 residues. CDR1 is SGDLS and CDR2 is YYNGEE in the germline V gene. The CDR3 sequence is CASSVGGGGVNNEQFF. The CDR3 nucleotides are TGTGCCAGCAGCGTAGGGGGCGGGGGGGTTAACAATGAGCAGTTCTTC. The full variable domain, rest sourced from reference TRBV9 and TRBJ2-1, is DSGVTQTPKHLITATGQRVTLRCSPRSGDLSVYWYQQSLDQGLQFLIQYYNGEERAKGNILERFSAQQFPDLHSELNLSSLELGDSALYFCASSVGGGGVNNEQFFGPGTRLTVL.

This sequence joins TRBV11-1 and TRBJ2-1; tentatively, D is TRBD1 (6 bases). Trimming took 5 bases from V and 2 from J, leaving 13 bases between them. Germline lookup yields CDR1 SGHAT and CDR2 FQDESV (reference sequence). This CDR3 contains 15 residues. The CDR3 loop is CASSIRDTAYNEQFF. Here the CDR3 DNA reads TGTGCCAGCAGCATCCGGGACACAGCCTACAATGAGCAGTTCTTC.

The chain recombines TRBV5-1 with TRBJ2-7; no firm D call. V was cut by 4 bases and J by 4 bases, with 21 bases left in between. This CDR3 has 16 residues. Germline assignment: CDR1 SGHRS and CDR2 YFSETQ. The CDR3 sequence: CASSQDRTSPVYEQYF. The CDR3 DNA sequence: TGCGCCAGCAGCCAAGATCGCACATCCCCCGTTTACGAGCAGTACTTC.

V gene TRBV7-3 combines with J gene TRBJ2-4, with D possibly being TRBD1 (6 bases). CDR1 SGHTA and CDR2 FQGTGA come from the germline V gene. This CDR3 has 14 residues. V was pared by 5 bases and J by 8 bases, with 16 bases between. The CDR3 loop is CASSRRGHGDIQYF. CDR3 bases: TGTGCCAGCAGCCGAAGGGGACATGGGGACATTCAGTACTTC.

The J gene is TRBJ2-2, the V gene TRBV28, with TRBD1 as a possible D gene (6 bases). This CDR3 spans 15 amino acids. V was pared by 2 bases and J by 5 bases, with 12 bases between. Germline V CDR1 and CDR2: MDHEN, SYDVKM. CDR3 in DNA: TGTGCCAGCAGTTTAATACAGGGCTGGACCGGGGAGCTGTTTTTT. Its protein is CASSLIQGWTGELFF.

The chain uses TRBV20-1 and TRBJ2-7; the D is unclear. There are 11 residues in the CDR3. CDR1 DFQATT and CDR2 SNEGSKA come from the germline V gene (reference sequence). V lost 3 bases, J lost 0 bases, and 3 bases lay in between. The CDR3 here is CSASPSYEQYF. Here the CDR3 DNA reads TGCAGTGCTAGCCCCTCCTACGAGCAGTACTTC.

There are a few counts of this clone. V usage is TRBV9 and J usage is TRBJ2-3; D not certain. Deletions cut 4 bases from V and 4 bases from J, with 13 bases between. Germline V gene sequence: CDR1 SGDLS, CDR2 YYNGEE. The length of the CDR3 is 14 residues. CDR3 bases: TGTGCCAGCAGCTTCCGACCAGAGCCAGATACGCAGTATTTT. This gives the protein CASSFRPEPDTQYF.

The chain employs TRBV19 and TRBJ1-5; no firm D call. Germline CDR1 and CDR2: LNHDA and SQIVND (reference sequence). The V end lost 0 bases, the J end lost 0 bases, and 6 bases lay between the germline ends. This CDR3 spans 15 amino acids. CDR3 in amino acids: CASSIDVDSNQPQHF. CDR3 DNA sequence: TGTGCCAGTAGTATAGATGTAGATAGCAATCAGCCCCAGCATTTT.

The chain has TRBV7-2 and TRBJ2-5; TRBD2 aligns across 7 bases. Germline trimming cut 0 bases from V and 3 bases from J; bases unmatched to any gene: 4. CDR1 and CDR2 (germline): SGHTA, FQGNSA. The CDR3 totals 15 residues. This chain's CDR3 is CASSLAGTSEETQYF. DNA for the CDR3: TGTGCCAGCAGCTTAGCCGGTACTAGCGAAGAGACCCAGTACTTC.

The V gene is TRBV6-1, the J gene TRBJ1-1, with D maybe TRBD1 (6 bases). Germline CDR1 and CDR2: MNHNS and SASEGT. V was cut by 7 bases and J by 1 base, with 16 bases left in between. This CDR3 spans 15 amino acids. The DNA of the CDR3 is TGTGCCAGCACCTACTCGGGGGGCCAGAACACTGAAGCTTTCTTT. Its translation is CASTYSGGQNTEAFF.